This T cell receptor (beta chain) was captured in a study of blood T cell repertoires in COVID-19. Study-level background: Sources were T cells, B-cell-depleted T cells, or PBMCs; the material itself was cDNA or gDNA.

Per the original methods: Quantification of nucleated cells was approximated via reference gene primer amplification. Clones were sequenced by immunoSEQ multiplex PCR, and TCRdb holds only the in-frame ones, with some missing. The DNA gave D and trimming, while V, J and clone size come from that table. The sample records tens of thousands of clones, roughly 90% being singletons. Germline values: CDR1 MNHEY, CDR2 SVGEGT. The CDR3 runs to 12 residues. Trimming removed 4 bases from V and 11 bases from J, with 12 bases in between. The chain joins TRBV6-2 or TRBV6-3 to TRBJ1-5; tentatively, D is TRBD1 (5 bases). Sequences were obtained from peripheral blood. This sequence originates from a man of 80 years or more with acute or convalescent COVID-19. The CDR3 here is CASSSTEQAQHF. The DNA for the CDR3 is TGTGCCAGCAGTTCTACTGAACAGGCCCAGCATTTT.